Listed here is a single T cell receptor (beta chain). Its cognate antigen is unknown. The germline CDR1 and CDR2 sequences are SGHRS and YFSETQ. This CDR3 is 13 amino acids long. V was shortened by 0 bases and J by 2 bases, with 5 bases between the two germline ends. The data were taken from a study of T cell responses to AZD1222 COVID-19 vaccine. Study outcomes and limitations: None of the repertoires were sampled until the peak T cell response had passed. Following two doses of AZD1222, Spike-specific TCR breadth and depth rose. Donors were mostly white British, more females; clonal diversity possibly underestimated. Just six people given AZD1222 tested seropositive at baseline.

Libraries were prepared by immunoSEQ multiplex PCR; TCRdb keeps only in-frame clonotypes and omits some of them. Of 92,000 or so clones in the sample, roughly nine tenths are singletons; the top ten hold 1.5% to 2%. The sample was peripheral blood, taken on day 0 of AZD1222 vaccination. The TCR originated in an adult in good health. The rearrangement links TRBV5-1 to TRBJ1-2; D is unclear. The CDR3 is CASSLGGNYGYTF. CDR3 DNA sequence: TGCGCCAGCAGCTTGGGCGGAAACTATGGCTACACCTTC.